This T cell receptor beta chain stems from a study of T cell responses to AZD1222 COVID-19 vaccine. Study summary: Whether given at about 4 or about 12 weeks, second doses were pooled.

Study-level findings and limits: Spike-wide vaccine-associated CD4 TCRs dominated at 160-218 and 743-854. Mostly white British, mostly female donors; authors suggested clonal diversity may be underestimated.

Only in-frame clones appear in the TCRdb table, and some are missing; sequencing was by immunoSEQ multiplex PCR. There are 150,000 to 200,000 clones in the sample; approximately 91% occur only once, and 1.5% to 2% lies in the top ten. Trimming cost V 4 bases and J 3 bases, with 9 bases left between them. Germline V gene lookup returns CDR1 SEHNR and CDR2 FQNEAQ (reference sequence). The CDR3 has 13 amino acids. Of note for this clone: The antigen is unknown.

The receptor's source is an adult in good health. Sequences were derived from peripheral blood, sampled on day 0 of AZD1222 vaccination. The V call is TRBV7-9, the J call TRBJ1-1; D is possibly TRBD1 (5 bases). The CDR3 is CASSWGDHTEAFF. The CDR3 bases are TGTGCCAGCAGCTGGGGGGACCACACTGAAGCTTTCTTT.